This entry lists 32 T cell receptor beta chains sequenced from one sample in a study of CD8 T cells in Susac syndrome. Reverse transcription of roughly 0.45 to 1 ug RNA was carried out with random hexamers. A single record per CDR3 protein comes from TCRdb applying MiXCR to the immunoSEQ multiplex PCR reads. The sample includes about 120,000 distinct CDR3 sequences, 85% to 95% seen only once; the top ten take roughly 0.14%. Sample: CD4+ T cells from PBMCs. These receptors all come from a human donor in good health.

Here the CDR3 DNA reads TGTGCCAGCAGTGAATTTAAACAGGGGGAAGGTGAAGCTTTCTTT. Protein: CASSEFKQGEGEAFF. The V gene is TRBV25-1, the J gene TRBJ1-1; 8 nucleotides agree with TRBD1. The V segment lost 1 base and the J segment 7 bases; nucleotides outside the gene matches: 8. This CDR3 contains 15 residues. The V gene's germline CDR1 is MGHDK and CDR2 SYGVNS.

This clonotype came up a few times. The chain couples TRBV6-5 to TRBJ1-1, with TRBD1 as a possible D gene (5 bases). This CDR3 region has 12 residues. V lost 5 bases and J lost 5, with 9 bases in between. Germline V gene data show CDR1 as MNHEY and CDR2 as SVGAGI. The CDR3 bases are TGTGCCAGCAGTCAGGGAGGAACTGAAGCTTTCTTT. It specifies CASSQGGTEAFF.

The chain links TRBV20-1 to TRBJ2-5, with TRBD2 as a possible D gene (5 bases). In germline, CDR1 is DFQATT, CDR2 SNEGSKA (reference sequence). V was trimmed by 3 bases and J by 5 bases, leaving 16 bases between them. This CDR3 comprises 14 residues. The CDR3 DNA sequence: TGCAGTGCTAGTAGTGGGAGAGTTGGGGAGACCCAGTACTTC. Its protein is CSASSGRVGETQYF.

V is TRBV5-1 and J is TRBJ1-2; D is perhaps TRBD1 (5 bases). The germline V gene encodes CDR1 SGHRS and CDR2 YFSETQ. The CDR3 loop spans 14 amino acids. Deletions cut 1 base from V and 5 bases from J, with 12 bases between. This CDR3 reads CASSLYDSSYGYTF. CDR3 coding DNA: TGCGCCAGCAGCTTGTACGACAGTTCGTATGGCTACACCTTC.

The chain has TRBV7-9 and TRBJ2-7, with 7 bases aligning to TRBD1. V lost 5 bases to trimming and J lost 6 bases; unmatched junction nucleotides: 13. From germline, CDR1 is SEHNR and CDR2 FQNEAQ (reference sequence). This CDR3 is 15 amino acids long. CDR3 nucleotides: TGTGCCAGCAGCCCGAGGACAGGTGGACGTGGCGAGCAGTACTTC. This sequence encodes CASSPRTGGRGEQYF.

The chain uses TRBV6-5 and TRBJ2-3, with TRBD2 matching 9 bases. The germline V gene encodes CDR1 MNHEY and CDR2 SVGAGI. This CDR3 is 17 amino acids long. V was pared by 2 bases and J by 4 bases, with 10 bases of the junction left unmatched. The CDR3 spells CASSYGVAGVGADTQYF. CDR3 bases: TGTGCCAGCAGTTACGGGGTAGCGGGAGTAGGGGCAGATACGCAGTATTTT.

The gene calls are TRBV12-3 or TRBV12-4 and TRBJ2-1, with D possibly TRBD2 on 7 matching bases. The CDR3 has 14 residues. Trimming took off 10 bases at V and 6 bases at J, with 19 bases between the two ends. In DNA, the CDR3 is TGTGCCATTCTATCCGGGGGGCGTTTCAATGAGCAGTTCTTC. Amino acids: CAILSGGRFNEQFF.

This clonotype showed up just a few times. The rearrangement joins TRBV6-5 to TRBJ2-7; D perhaps matches TRBD2 (5 bases). The CDR3 runs 13 residues. V was pared by 6 bases and J by 3 bases, with 12 bases between. The germline V gene encodes CDR1 MNHEY and CDR2 SVGAGI. In nucleotides, the CDR3 is TGTGCCAGCAGGGACCCGGGGAACTACGAGCAGTACTTC. Translating gives CASRDPGNYEQYF.

The chain carries TRBV7-9 and TRBJ1-5, with D perhaps TRBD1 (6 bases). Germline CDR1 is SEHNR and CDR2 is FQNEAQ (reference sequence). The germline V and J ends were trimmed by 5 bases and 0 bases, with 14 bases remaining between them. CDR3 length: 16 amino acids. The DNA for the CDR3 is TGTGCCAGCAGCCCTACCCCAGGGGTTAGCAATCAGCCCCAGCATTTT. Translated, it gives CASSPTPGVSNQPQHF.

This chain links TRBV16 with TRBJ2-5; D gene ambiguous. Germline V CDR1 and CDR2: KGHSY, FQNENV. The CDR3 spans 14 residues. The V gene lost 0 bases and the J gene lost 3 bases, with 8 bases spanning the gap. The CDR3 DNA reads as TGTGCCAGCAGCCAATCGAGCACGAAAGAGACCCAGTACTTC. Translation: CASSQSSTKETQYF. Based on the CDR3 plus reference TRBV16 and TRBJ2-5, the full variable domain is GEEVAQTPKHLVRGEGQKAKLYCAPIKGHSYVFWYQQVLKNEFKFLISFQNENVFDETGMPKERFSAKCLPNSPCSLEIQATKLEDSAVYFCASSQSSTKETQYFGPGTRLLVL.

The chain recombines TRBV5-4 with TRBJ2-1, with 12 nucleotides matching TRBD1. Germline-derived CDR1 and CDR2 are SGHNT and YYREEE (reference sequence). This CDR3 is 15 amino acids long. V lost 0 bases to trimming and J lost 9 bases; unmatched junction nucleotides: 4. In DNA form, the CDR3 reads TGTGCCAGCAGCTTGGGGGACAGGGGGCCCGGTGAGCAGTTCTTC. Encoded protein: CASSLGDRGPGEQFF.

The rearrangement uses TRBV5-1 and TRBJ1-1; weak D call: TRBD1 (5 bases). Trimming shortened V by 4 bases and J by 2 bases, and 18 bases separated the two germline ends. The CDR3 contains 16 residues. CDR1 and CDR2 (germline): SGHRS, YFSETQ. CDR3 amino acids: CASSRDRGGLNTEAFF. CDR3 DNA: TGCGCCAGCAGCCGAGATAGGGGCGGATTAAACACTGAAGCTTTCTTT. Combining the CDR3 with reference TRBV5-1 and TRBJ1-1 gives the whole variable domain KAGVTQTPRYLIKTRGQQVTLSCSPISGHRSVSWYQQTPGQGLQFLFEYFSETQRNKGNFPGRFSGRQFSNSRSEMNVSTLELGDSALYLCASSRDRGGLNTEAFFGQGTRLTVV.

The rearrangement links TRBV4-2 to TRBJ2-2, with D tentatively TRBD1 or TRBD2 (6 bases each). The CDR3 totals 17 residues. V lost 2 bases and J lost 6, with 19 bases in between. CDR1 LGHNA and CDR2 YNFKEQ come from the germline V gene. In nucleotides, the CDR3 is TGTGCCAGCAGCCAATCTCGAGGGGGGCAGCCCCCCGGGGAGCTGTTTTTT. This codes for CASSQSRGGQPPGELFF.

In nucleotides, the CDR3 is TGTGCCACCAGTGACGGTTCAGGGAACGGGCAGTACTTC. Translation: CATSDGSGNGQYF. This sequence joins TRBV24-1 and TRBJ2-7; the D gene is possibly TRBD1 (5 bases). With 4 bases removed from V and 9 bases from J, the gap between germline ends came to 15 bases. This CDR3 spans 13 amino acids. In germline, CDR1 is KGHDR, CDR2 SFDVKD.

This clonotype was observed a single time. The chain employs TRBV6-6 and TRBJ2-2, with 8 bases identical to TRBD1. This CDR3 has 14 amino acids. J lost 4 bases, V lost 8 bases, and 6 bases had no gene match. Germline V gene sequence: CDR1 MNHNY, CDR2 SVGAGI (reference sequence). CDR3 sequence: CASRRTGSTGELFF. In DNA, the CDR3 is TGTGCCAGCCGACGGACAGGGTCCACCGGGGAGCTGTTTTTT.

The chain has TRBV19 and TRBJ2-1; 7 nucleotides agree with TRBD2. Germline V CDR1 and CDR2: LNHDA, SQIVND (reference sequence). With V trimmed by 3 bases and J by 7 bases, 12 bases remained unmatched. The CDR3 spans 16 residues. The CDR3 DNA sequence: TGTGCCAGTAGTATTAGGGAGGGACTGGTGGGAAATGAGCAGTTCTTC. Its protein product is CASSIREGLVGNEQFF.

The chain employs TRBV14 and TRBJ2-1; 12 bases map to TRBD2. This CDR3 region has 17 residues. Germline lookup yields CDR1 SGHDN and CDR2 FVKESK. The ends lost 3 bases at V and 8 bases at J; junction bases unmatched: 11. The CDR3 DNA reads TGTGCCAGCAGCCATCGACTAGCGGGAGTCAGTCTGGATGAGCAGTTCTTC. Translated, it gives CASSHRLAGVSLDEQFF.

This chain connects TRBV20-1 to TRBJ1-4; no definite D call. The CDR3 is made up of 13 amino acids. V was clipped by 3 bases and J by 8 bases, with 13 bases between them. CDR1 and CDR2 (germline): DFQATT, SNEGSKA (reference sequence). The CDR3 spells CSASPGFGEKLFF. The CDR3 region has the DNA TGCAGTGCTAGCCCGGGGTTTGGCGAAAAACTGTTTTTT.

V gene TRBV27 combines with J gene TRBJ1-3; 9 nucleotides agree with TRBD1. Trimming at V came to 6 bases and at J to 2 bases, leaving 8 bases not matched to a gene. This CDR3 has 16 residues. Germline values: CDR1 MNHEY, CDR2 SMNVEV (reference sequence). This CDR3 is CASRPRDRGAGNTIYF. Here the CDR3 DNA reads TGTGCCAGCAGACCGCGTGACAGGGGGGCTGGAAACACCATATATTTT.

The chain is built from TRBV6-1 and TRBJ1-1, with no clear D. Trimming shortened V by 6 bases and J by 5 bases, and 7 bases separated the two germline ends. CDR3 length: 11 amino acids. The V gene's germline CDR1 is MNHNS and CDR2 SASEGT. DNA of the CDR3: TGTGCCAGCAGAATCGGGACTGAAGCTTTCTTT. Translated, it gives CASRIGTEAFF.

This rearrangement joins TRBV5-1 to TRBJ2-1; D is perhaps TRBD2 (7 bases). V lost 3 bases and J 9 bases, leaving 13 bases between the germline ends. The CDR3 consists of 13 residues. In germline, CDR1 is SGHRS, CDR2 YFSETQ. The DNA of the CDR3 is TGCGCCAGCAGCTCGGGGGGCTTGGGTGAGCAGTTCTTC. This codes for CASSSGGLGEQFF. The full variable domain, in which reference TRBV5-1 and TRBJ2-1 provide the parts outside the CDR3, is KAGVTQTPRYLIKTRGQQVTLSCSPISGHRSVSWYQQTPGQGLQFLFEYFSETQRNKGNFPGRFSGRQFSNSRSEMNVSTLELGDSALYLCASSSGGLGEQFFGPGTRLTVL.

This chain connects TRBV4-3 to TRBJ1-2; 7 positions match TRBD1. This CDR3 contains 14 residues. Germline V gene data show CDR1 as LGHNA and CDR2 as YSLEER. With 0 bases clipped from V and 5 bases from J, the junction kept 3 bases outside the gene matches. The CDR3 region is CASSQEGQLYGYTF. CDR3 in DNA: TGCGCCAGCAGCCAAGAGGGACAGCTGTATGGCTACACCTTC.

Here the CDR3 DNA reads TGCGCCAGCAGCCCGCATTGGACAGGGTCCCCCTACGAGCAGTACTTC. Translated: CASSPHWTGSPYEQYF. The genes are TRBV5-1 and TRBJ2-7; the match to TRBD1 covers 8 bases. The V segment lost 4 bases and the J segment 2 bases; nucleotides outside the gene matches: 11. Germline V gene sequence: CDR1 SGHRS, CDR2 YFSETQ. The CDR3 is made up of 16 amino acids.

This clonotype was recorded only once. This chain uses TRBV5-6 with TRBJ2-1; TRBD2 matches at 10 bases. Germline values: CDR1 SGHDT, CDR2 YYEEEE. This CDR3 has 17 amino acids. J lost 1 base, V lost 4 bases, and 8 bases had no gene match. Here the CDR3 DNA reads TGTGCCAGCAGCCAGCGGGGGGGCGGGTGGTCCTACAATGAGCAGTTCTTC. Its translation is CASSQRGGGWSYNEQFF.

The chain employs TRBV6-5 and TRBJ2-1, with 10 bases fitting TRBD2. Germline lookup yields CDR1 MNHEY and CDR2 SVGAGI. The CDR3 is made up of 16 amino acids. V dropped 2 bases and J dropped 2; count of bases not matched to a gene: 3. The CDR3 sequence: CASSYTSGGAYNEQFF. The CDR3 DNA reads as TGTGCCAGCAGTTACACAAGCGGGGGGGCCTACAATGAGCAGTTCTTC.

The rearrangement uses TRBV2 and TRBJ2-3; D gene uncertain. The V end was cut by 0 bases, the J end by 1 base, with 2 bases between. Germline loops: CDR1 SNHLY, CDR2 FYNNEI. The CDR3 extends over 13 amino acids. CDR3 DNA sequence: TGTGCCAGCAGTGAAGCGGGCACAGATACGCAGTATTTT. Translated: CASSEAGTDTQYF.

The chain carries TRBV27 and TRBJ2-1; 10 positions match TRBD2. V shed 2 bases, J shed 10 bases, and the junction held 11 bases outside the gene matches. The CDR3 has 16 residues. CDR1 and CDR2 (germline): MNHEY, SMNVEV (reference sequence). CDR3 in amino acids: CASSLLAGDINGEQFF. Written as DNA, the CDR3 is TGTGCCAGCAGTTTACTAGCGGGAGACATCAACGGCGAGCAGTTCTTC.

The chain is built from TRBV29-1 and TRBJ2-5; D gene unclear. The V gene lost 5 bases and the J gene lost 5 bases, with 6 bases spanning the gap. This CDR3 has 10 residues. Per germline, CDR1 SQVTM and CDR2 ANQGSEA. CDR3 protein: CSVFSETQYF. For the CDR3, the DNA is TGCAGCGTTTTCAGCGAGACCCAGTACTTC.

The J gene is TRBJ2-7, the V gene TRBV20-1; tentative D call: TRBD2 (6 bases). V was shortened by 5 bases and J by 6 bases, with 17 bases between the two germline ends. The CDR3 runs to 13 residues. Germline-derived CDR1 and CDR2 are DFQATT and SNEGSKA (reference sequence). CDR3 protein: CSAGRWDSGEQYF. As DNA, the CDR3 is TGCAGTGCTGGCAGGTGGGACTCAGGCGAGCAGTACTTC.

The genes are TRBV4-1 and TRBJ2-5; tentative D call: TRBD1 (6 bases). Trimming cost V 0 bases and J 5 bases, with 16 bases left between them. The CDR3 length is 16 residues. Germline CDR1 is MGHRA and CDR2 is YSYEKL. The CDR3 protein is CASSQDAGAYLETQYF. CDR3 DNA sequence: TGCGCCAGCAGCCAAGACGCAGGGGCCTACCTCGAGACCCAGTACTTC.

The rearrangement links TRBV29-1 to TRBJ1-1; D possibly corresponds to TRBD1 (5 bases). From germline, CDR1 is SQVTM and CDR2 ANQGSEA. There are 14 residues in the CDR3. Trimming cost V 4 bases and J 1 base, with 13 bases left between them. The CDR3 DNA reads TGCAGCGTTGGTTCCGGCAGGGCGAACACTGAAGCTTTCTTT. Its translation: CSVGSGRANTEAFF.

The V call is TRBV5-1, the J call TRBJ2-5; 8 positions match TRBD2. The CDR3 sequence is 16 residues long. Germline loops: CDR1 SGHRS, CDR2 YFSETQ. V was clipped by 4 bases and J by 5 bases; unmatched bases: 13. The CDR3 nucleotides read TGCGCCAGCAGCCTAAGTGATAGCGGGGTTGGGGAGACCCAGTACTTC. This sequence encodes CASSLSDSGVGETQYF.